This T cell receptor beta chain came from a study of blood T cell repertoires in COVID-19. Study background: Italy, Spain and the United States were the sources of the convalescent and acute COVID-19 samples.

V shed 2 bases and J shed 2 bases, with 11 bases lying between them. Per germline, CDR1 MDHEN and CDR2 SYDVKM. There are 15 residues in the CDR3. Original methodology: Amplification of reference gene primers provided the estimated nucleated cell counts. The repertoire was sequenced with immunoSEQ multiplex PCR; TCRdb's copy has only in-frame clones and lacks some. D and trimming were read from the DNA, whereas the V and J calls and clone size are those reported in that table. The sample consists of 390,000 or so clones, around 87% of them appearing once. During active infection, Seattle patients enrolled and were then monitored through disease.

This receptor was identified in a woman in her twenties or thirties with COVID-19, enrolled during active disease. Sequencing input: peripheral blood. The rearrangement uses TRBV28 and TRBJ2-3, with unresolved D. The CDR3 region is CASSLEVGYTDTQYF. The CDR3 region has the DNA TGTGCCAGCAGTTTAGAGGTCGGTTACACAGATACGCAGTATTTT.